Shown below are 19 T cell receptor beta chains from a single sample sequenced in a study of blood T cell repertoires in COVID-19. Sequenced by immunoSEQ multiplex PCR; TCRdb stores in-frame clones only, minus some. The sample yields about 350,000 clones, 87% seen once. The sample was PBMCs or T cells enriched from blood (not recorded which). The receptors shown here come from a woman aged 30 to 39 who had recovered from COVID-19.

The gene calls are TRBV5-1 and TRBJ1-2; D is uncertain. The V and J ends lost 0 bases and 3 bases respectively, with 6 bases between them. CDR1 is SGHRS and CDR2 is YFSETQ in the germline V gene. The CDR3 contains 13 residues. CDR3 in DNA: TGCGCCAGCAGCTTGGGAGACTACTATGGCTACACCTTC. Translation gives CASSLGDYYGYTF.

The CDR3 coding sequence is TGTGCCAGCAGCAGACTGTCGGGGGGGTCGGACAATGAGCAGTTCTTC. This codes for CASSRLSGGSDNEQFF. This chain uses TRBV11-2 with TRBJ2-1; TRBD2 matches at 8 bases. CDR3 size: 16 residues. V shed 5 bases and J 5 bases; nucleotides not matched to a gene: 11. Germline CDR1 reads SGHAT; CDR2 reads FQNNGV.

The genes are TRBV7-9 and TRBJ1-3; the D is unclear. V dropped 0 bases and J dropped 0 bases, with 9 bases sitting between them. Germline V gene lookup returns CDR1 SEHNR and CDR2 FQNEAQ (reference sequence). This CDR3 has 16 amino acids. The CDR3 is CASSLAGSRSGNTIYF. The CDR3 nucleotides read TGTGCCAGCAGCTTAGCGGGCAGCCGCTCTGGAAACACCATATATTTT.

The J gene is TRBJ1-6, the V gene TRBV19; the D gene is possibly TRBD1 (6 bases). Trimming left V 1 base short and J 3 bases short, with 7 bases between. In germline, CDR1 is LNHDA, CDR2 SQIVND (reference sequence). This CDR3 comprises 15 residues. The CDR3 protein is CASSIADSYNSPLHF. The CDR3 nucleotides are TGTGCCAGTAGTATAGCGGACAGCTATAATTCACCCCTCCACTTT.

The rearrangement uses TRBV2 and TRBJ2-1, with 9 bases fitting TRBD2. CDR3 length equals 13 residues. After removal of 10 bases from V and 8 bases from J, the junction contained 9 bases not matched to a gene. Germline CDR1 and CDR2: SNHLY and FYNNEI. The CDR3 DNA is TGTGCCATCCCGGGACTAGCTTTGGATGAGCAGTTCTTC. This gives the protein CAIPGLALDEQFF. The full variable domain, rest sourced from reference TRBV2 and TRBJ2-1, is EPEVTQTPSHQVTQMGQEVILRCVPISNHLYFYWYRQILGQKVEFLVSFYNNEISEKSEIFDDQFSVERPDGSNFTLKIRSTKLEDSAMYFCAIPGLALDEQFFGPGTRLTVL.

The chain recombines TRBV6-1 with TRBJ2-7; 12 bases agree with TRBD2. Germline CDR1 is MNHNS and CDR2 is SASEGT. This CDR3 has 17 residues. Unmatched junction bases numbered 11, after V lost 4 bases and J lost 4 bases. The DNA for the CDR3 is TGTGCCAGCAGTGTAACTAGCGGGGGGACCTTAGTTTACGAGCAGTACTTC. Translation: CASSVTSGGTLVYEQYF.

V usage is TRBV19 and J usage is TRBJ1-5; 9 bases fit TRBD1. Trimming at V came to 9 bases and at J to 3 bases, leaving 6 bases not matched to a gene. This CDR3 region has 14 residues. Germline V gene data show CDR1 as LNHDA and CDR2 as SQIVND (reference sequence). The CDR3 DNA sequence: TGTGCCAGCCAAGGGACAGGGAACAATCAGCCCCAGCATTTT. Its protein product is CASQGTGNNQPQHF.

The V gene is TRBV5-8, the J gene TRBJ2-7; TRBD2 matches at 8 bases. The germline CDR1 and CDR2 sequences are SGHTS and YDEGEE. The CDR3 loop spans 10 amino acids. The junction had 2 bases not matched to a gene; V was cut back by 9 bases and J by 6 bases. The CDR3 spells CATGRGEQYF. DNA of the CDR3: TGTGCCACCGGGAGGGGCGAGCAGTACTTC.

The chain joins TRBV4-3 to TRBJ2-2, with D unresolved. Trimming pared 0 bases from V and 0 bases from J, leaving 14 bases between. In germline, CDR1 is LGHNA, CDR2 YSLEER. CDR3 size: 18 residues. The CDR3 DNA follows: TGCGCCAGCAGCCAAGAACCCGGTACTCTTGCGAACACCGGGGAGCTGTTTTTT. Its translation: CASSQEPGTLANTGELFF.

CDR3 loop: CASSSGIRETQYF. The CDR3 DNA reads TGCGCCAGCAGCTCGGGGATTCGGGAGACCCAGTACTTC. The chain has TRBV5-1 and TRBJ2-5, with D maybe TRBD2 (5 bases). CDR3 length: 13 amino acids. Germline V gene data show CDR1 as SGHRS and CDR2 as YFSETQ. V shed 3 bases and J shed 5 bases, with 11 bases lying between them.

The V and J genes are TRBV27 and TRBJ2-3, with D perhaps matching TRBD2 (7 bases). The CDR3 loop spans 16 amino acids. V lost 2 bases and J 5 bases, leaving 17 bases between the germline ends. The germline gives CDR1 MNHEY, CDR2 SMNVEV (reference sequence). CDR3 amino acids: CASSLNKGGYVDTQYF. As DNA, the CDR3 is TGTGCCAGCAGTTTAAATAAGGGGGGGTATGTAGATACGCAGTATTTT.

The V and J genes are TRBV7-9 and TRBJ1-2; 10 bases agree with TRBD1. The CDR3 runs 11 residues. V gave up 8 bases and J gave up 6 bases; unmatched junction bases: 0. CDR1 is SEHNR, CDR2 FQNEAQ, per germline (reference sequence). The CDR3 nucleotides read TGTGCCAGCGGGACAGGGGATGGCTACACCTTC. This sequence encodes CASGTGDGYTF. Full variable domain (missing parts from reference TRBV7-9 and TRBJ1-2): DTGVSQNPRHKITKRGQNVTFRCDPISEHNRLYWYRQTLGQGPEFLTYFQNEAQLEKSRLLSDRFSAERPKGSFSTLEIQRTEQGDSAMYLCASGTGDGYTFGSGTRLTVV.

The chain joins TRBV5-4 to TRBJ1-2, with 8 bases fitting TRBD1. V lost 4 bases and J lost 5; bases outside the gene matches: 4. The CDR3 runs 13 residues. The germline CDR1 and CDR2 sequences are SGHNT and YYREEE (reference sequence). CDR3 sequence (DNA): TGTGCCAGCAGCGGGACAGGATGGTATGGCTACACCTTC. This translates into CASSGTGWYGYTF.

The rearrangement joins TRBV5-1 to TRBJ1-1, with TRBD1 matching 9 bases. CDR3 length: 16 residues. Germline-derived CDR1 and CDR2 are SGHRS and YFSETQ. V lost 5 bases to trimming and J lost 3 bases; unmatched junction nucleotides: 11. The CDR3 is CASSIGRTGVDTEAFF. The CDR3 DNA sequence: TGCGCCAGCAGTATTGGCCGGACAGGGGTGGACACTGAAGCTTTCTTT.

This clone was seen only a few times. This chain joins TRBV2 and TRBJ1-5, with TRBD1 matching over 7 bases. V shed 1 base, J shed 7 bases, and the junction held 4 bases outside the gene matches. The CDR3 is 14 amino acids. Germline V lookup: CDR1 SNHLY, CDR2 FYNNEI. The CDR3 protein is CASSEGQGEQPQHF. The CDR3 DNA sequence: TGTGCCAGCAGTGAAGGGCAGGGGGAACAGCCCCAGCATTTT.

The chain recombines TRBV7-6 with TRBJ1-6; D unclear. Germline values: CDR1 SGHVS, CDR2 FNYEAQ. CDR3 length equals 15 residues. V shed 0 bases and J shed 6 bases, with 9 bases lying between them. Here the CDR3 reads CASSLAGRTNSPLHF. DNA for the CDR3: TGTGCCAGCAGCTTAGCGGGCAGAACTAATTCACCCCTCCACTTT.

This sequence joins TRBV7-9 and TRBJ1-1; TRBD1 is a possible D gene (6 bases). Trimming removed 8 bases at V and 0 bases at J, with 16 bases between. This CDR3 comprises 15 residues. Germline V gene sequence: CDR1 SEHNR, CDR2 FQNEAQ (reference sequence). CDR3 residues: CASRRGAFMNTEAFF. In nucleotides, the CDR3 is TGTGCCAGCCGCCGGGGGGCCTTCATGAACACTGAAGCTTTCTTT.

The genes are TRBV2 and TRBJ1-4; D is possibly TRBD1 (5 bases). The CDR3 runs to 15 residues. V lost 4 bases and J 0 bases, leaving 9 bases between the germline ends. The germline CDR1 and CDR2 sequences are SNHLY and FYNNEI. CDR3 region: CASSGQYSTNEKLFF. The CDR3 DNA reads TGTGCCAGCAGTGGACAGTACTCAACTAATGAAAAACTGTTTTTT.

This chain connects TRBV29-1 to TRBJ1-5, with 8 bases lining up with TRBD1. The V segment lost 7 bases and the J segment 9 bases; nucleotides outside the gene matches: 11. The germline V gene has CDR1 SQVTM and CDR2 ANQGSEA. This CDR3 comprises 13 residues. The CDR3, as DNA: TGCAGCGCAGGACAGGGTGTGGGGGGGCCCCAGCATTTT. It translates to CSAGQGVGGPQHF.